This T cell receptor (beta chain) was recorded in a study of CD8 T cells in Susac syndrome. Study-wide background: Of the sequenced Susac syndrome patients, about six had active disease and fewer than ten were in remission.

This clonotype was detected only once. Antigen unknown. Random hexamers were used to reverse transcribe roughly 0.5 to 1 ug of RNA. An immunoSEQ multiplex PCR generated amplified TCR beta CDR3 products spanning 54 Vbeta and 13 Jbeta. In TCRdb, the immunoSEQ multiplex PCR reads were re-called with MiXCR into one record per CDR3 protein. This sample has some 97,000 distinct CDR3 sequences; about 96% occur once, and the top ten carry around 0.3%. Study outcomes and limitations: TEMRA cells and active patients showed peak Susac CD8+ clonal expansion. As the study acknowledged, the number of individuals who were part of its TCR sequencing and HLA analysis was relatively small.

This receptor was taken from a human donor with Susac syndrome. The sequenced sample consisted of CD8+ T cells from PBMCs.

In DNA, the CDR3 is TGTGCCAGCTCACCACCTTTCCGGGACAGGGGGCGCGAAGGCTACACCTTC. It translates to CASSPPFRDRGREGYTF. V and J are TRBV18 and TRBJ1-2, with TRBD1 matching 12 bases. Trimming at V came to 0 bases and at J to 8 bases, leaving 10 bases not matched to a gene. The CDR3 is 17 amino acids. CDR1 and CDR2 (germline): KGHSH, LQKENI.